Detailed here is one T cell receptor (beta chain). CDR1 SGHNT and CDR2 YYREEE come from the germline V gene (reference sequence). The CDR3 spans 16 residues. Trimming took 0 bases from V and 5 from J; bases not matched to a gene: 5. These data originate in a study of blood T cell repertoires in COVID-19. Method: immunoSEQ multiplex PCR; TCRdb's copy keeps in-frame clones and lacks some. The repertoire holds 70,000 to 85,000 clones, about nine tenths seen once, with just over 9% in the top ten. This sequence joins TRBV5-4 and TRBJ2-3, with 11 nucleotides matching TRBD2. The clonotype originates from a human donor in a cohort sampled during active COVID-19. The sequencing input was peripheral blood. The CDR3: CASSLASSGRLDTQYF. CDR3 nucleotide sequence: TGTGCCAGCAGCTTGGCGTCTAGCGGGAGGTTAGATACGCAGTATTTT.